This T cell receptor beta chain was sequenced for a study of Ad26.COV2.S vaccination and SARS-CoV-2 variants. Turning to the study itself: Intramuscular Ad26.COV2.S at 5x10^10 or 1x10^11 viral particles.

Ten or more counts support this clone. The CDR3 covers 15 residues. Germline V gene lookup returns CDR1 SGHRS and CDR2 YFSETQ. V shed 2 bases and J shed 3 bases, with 14 bases lying between them. Treatment given: approximately 18 received Ad26.COV2.S at low or high dose, single or two shots; several received placebo; per-sample allocation not given. Day 63 after the first injection of vaccine or placebo was the sampling time. TCRdb's copy holds only in-frame clones and misses some; the assay was immunoSEQ multiplex PCR. The table lists about 400,000 clones, approximately 83% of them singletons. The V call is TRBV5-1, the J call TRBJ1-1; D is perhaps TRBD1 (5 bases). The sequences come from peripheral blood, collected in a trial of Ad26.COV2.S vaccine versus placebo. The TCR was taken from a person between 18 and 65 years old who received the Ad26.COV2.S COVID-19 vaccine or a placebo. The CDR3 DNA follows: TGCGCCAGCAGCTTATCACCCCTGGGGGACACTGAAGCTTTCTTT. It yields the protein CASSLSPLGDTEAFF. Combining the CDR3 with reference TRBV5-1 and TRBJ1-1 gives the whole variable domain KAGVTQTPRYLIKTRGQQVTLSCSPISGHRSVSWYQQTPGQGLQFLFEYFSETQRNKGNFPGRFSGRQFSNSRSEMNVSTLELGDSALYLCASSLSPLGDTEAFFGQGTRLTVV.